The sequence of this TCR beta chain was determined in a study of blood T cell repertoires in COVID-19. The authors' processing: Reference gene primer amplification in the assay estimated nucleated cell counts. Using immunoSEQ multiplex PCR, the repertoire was profiled, and TCRdb retains in-frame clones only, with some absent. V and J calls and clone size come straight from that table; D and trimming were deduced from the DNA. The table shows about 270,000 clones, with approximately 90% occurring only once. Germline assignment: CDR1 SGHNT and CDR2 YENEEA. The CDR3 has 15 amino acids. V was cut by 5 bases and J by 0 bases, with 12 bases left in between.

The chain recombines TRBV11-3 with TRBJ2-3; possible D gene TRBD2, 6 bases. The sequenced sample was PBMCs or T cells enriched from blood (not recorded which). This TCR came from a woman in her forties or fifties who had recovered from COVID-19. CDR3 amino acids: CASSRSGTSTDTQYF. The CDR3 bases are TGTGCCAGCAGCAGGTCCGGGACTAGCACAGATACGCAGTATTTT. Variable domain in full (rest from reference TRBV11-3 and TRBJ2-3): EAGVVQSPRYKIIEKKQPVAFWCNPISGHNTLYWYLQNLGQGPELLIRYENEEAVDDSQLPKDRFSAERLKGVDSTLKIQPAELGDSAVYLCASSRSGTSTDTQYFGPGTRLTVL.